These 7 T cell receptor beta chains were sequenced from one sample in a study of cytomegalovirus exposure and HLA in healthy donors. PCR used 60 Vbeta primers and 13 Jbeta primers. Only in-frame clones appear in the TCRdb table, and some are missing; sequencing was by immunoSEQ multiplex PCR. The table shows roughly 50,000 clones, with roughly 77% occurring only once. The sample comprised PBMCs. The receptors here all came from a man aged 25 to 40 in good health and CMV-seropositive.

CDR3 in DNA: TGTGCCAGCAAGACAGGGAGCTCCTACAATGAGCAGTTCTTC. Translated: CASKTGSSYNEQFF. This rearrangement joins TRBV2 to TRBJ2-1; 7 bases line up with TRBD1. This CDR3 has 14 amino acids. The germline V gene encodes CDR1 SNHLY and CDR2 FYNNEI. Trimming cost V 7 bases and J 0 bases; bases outside gene matches: 3.

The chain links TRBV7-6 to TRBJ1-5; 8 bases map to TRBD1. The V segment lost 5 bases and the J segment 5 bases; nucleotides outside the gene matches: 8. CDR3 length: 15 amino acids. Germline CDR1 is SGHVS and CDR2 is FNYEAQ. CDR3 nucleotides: TGTGCCAGCAGCACCAGGACAGGGCTAGATCAGCCCCAGCATTTT. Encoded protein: CASSTRTGLDQPQHF.

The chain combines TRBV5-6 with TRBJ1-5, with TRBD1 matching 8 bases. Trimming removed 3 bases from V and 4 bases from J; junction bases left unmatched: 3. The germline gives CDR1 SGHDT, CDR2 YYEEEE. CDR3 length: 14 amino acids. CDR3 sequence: CASSYGQGNQPQHF. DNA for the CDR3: TGTGCCAGCAGCTACGGACAGGGAAATCAGCCCCAGCATTTT. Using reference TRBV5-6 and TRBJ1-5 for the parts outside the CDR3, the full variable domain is DAGVTQSPTHLIKTRGQQVTLRCSPKSGHDTVSWYQQALGQGPQFIFQYYEEEERQRGNFPDRFSGHQFPNYSSELNVNALLLGDSALYLCASSYGQGNQPQHFGDGTRLSIL.

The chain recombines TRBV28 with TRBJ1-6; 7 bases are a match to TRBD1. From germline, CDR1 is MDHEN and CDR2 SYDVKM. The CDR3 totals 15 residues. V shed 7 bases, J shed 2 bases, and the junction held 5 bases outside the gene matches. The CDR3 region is CASTQGVPYNSPLHF. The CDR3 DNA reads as TGTGCCAGCACCCAGGGGGTCCCCTATAATTCACCCCTCCACTTT.

DNA for the CDR3: TGTGCCAGCAGCTCCCGTAACACAGATACGCAGTATTTT. It specifies CASSSRNTDTQYF. The V call is TRBV9, the J call TRBJ2-3, with D unresolved. The germline gives CDR1 SGDLS, CDR2 YYNGEE. The CDR3 totals 13 residues. Trimming shortened V by 4 bases and J by 2 bases, and 8 bases separated the two germline ends.

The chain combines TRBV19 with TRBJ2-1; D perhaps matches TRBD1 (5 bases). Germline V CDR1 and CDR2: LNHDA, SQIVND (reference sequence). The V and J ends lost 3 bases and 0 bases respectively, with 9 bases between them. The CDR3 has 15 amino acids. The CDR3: CASSMGQLSYNEQFF. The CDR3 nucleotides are TGTGCCAGTAGTATGGGGCAACTCTCCTACAATGAGCAGTTCTTC. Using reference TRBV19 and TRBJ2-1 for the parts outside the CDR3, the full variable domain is DGGITQSPKYLFRKEGQNVTLSCEQNLNHDAMYWYRQDPGQGLRLIYYSQIVNDFQKGDIAEGYSVSREKKESFPLTVTSAQKNPTAFYLCASSMGQLSYNEQFFGPGTRLTVL.

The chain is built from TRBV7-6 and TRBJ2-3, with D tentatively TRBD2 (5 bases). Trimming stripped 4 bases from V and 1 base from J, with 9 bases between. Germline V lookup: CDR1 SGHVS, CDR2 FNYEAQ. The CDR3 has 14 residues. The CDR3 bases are TGTGCCAGCAGCTGGGCCGGGGGCACAGATACGCAGTATTTT. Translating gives CASSWAGGTDTQYF. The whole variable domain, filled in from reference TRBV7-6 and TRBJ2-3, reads GAGVSQSPRYKVTKRGQDVALRCDPISGHVSLYWYRQALGQGPEFLTYFNYEAQQDKSGLPNDRFSAERPEGSISTLTIQRTEQRDSAMYRCASSWAGGTDTQYFGPGTRLTVL.